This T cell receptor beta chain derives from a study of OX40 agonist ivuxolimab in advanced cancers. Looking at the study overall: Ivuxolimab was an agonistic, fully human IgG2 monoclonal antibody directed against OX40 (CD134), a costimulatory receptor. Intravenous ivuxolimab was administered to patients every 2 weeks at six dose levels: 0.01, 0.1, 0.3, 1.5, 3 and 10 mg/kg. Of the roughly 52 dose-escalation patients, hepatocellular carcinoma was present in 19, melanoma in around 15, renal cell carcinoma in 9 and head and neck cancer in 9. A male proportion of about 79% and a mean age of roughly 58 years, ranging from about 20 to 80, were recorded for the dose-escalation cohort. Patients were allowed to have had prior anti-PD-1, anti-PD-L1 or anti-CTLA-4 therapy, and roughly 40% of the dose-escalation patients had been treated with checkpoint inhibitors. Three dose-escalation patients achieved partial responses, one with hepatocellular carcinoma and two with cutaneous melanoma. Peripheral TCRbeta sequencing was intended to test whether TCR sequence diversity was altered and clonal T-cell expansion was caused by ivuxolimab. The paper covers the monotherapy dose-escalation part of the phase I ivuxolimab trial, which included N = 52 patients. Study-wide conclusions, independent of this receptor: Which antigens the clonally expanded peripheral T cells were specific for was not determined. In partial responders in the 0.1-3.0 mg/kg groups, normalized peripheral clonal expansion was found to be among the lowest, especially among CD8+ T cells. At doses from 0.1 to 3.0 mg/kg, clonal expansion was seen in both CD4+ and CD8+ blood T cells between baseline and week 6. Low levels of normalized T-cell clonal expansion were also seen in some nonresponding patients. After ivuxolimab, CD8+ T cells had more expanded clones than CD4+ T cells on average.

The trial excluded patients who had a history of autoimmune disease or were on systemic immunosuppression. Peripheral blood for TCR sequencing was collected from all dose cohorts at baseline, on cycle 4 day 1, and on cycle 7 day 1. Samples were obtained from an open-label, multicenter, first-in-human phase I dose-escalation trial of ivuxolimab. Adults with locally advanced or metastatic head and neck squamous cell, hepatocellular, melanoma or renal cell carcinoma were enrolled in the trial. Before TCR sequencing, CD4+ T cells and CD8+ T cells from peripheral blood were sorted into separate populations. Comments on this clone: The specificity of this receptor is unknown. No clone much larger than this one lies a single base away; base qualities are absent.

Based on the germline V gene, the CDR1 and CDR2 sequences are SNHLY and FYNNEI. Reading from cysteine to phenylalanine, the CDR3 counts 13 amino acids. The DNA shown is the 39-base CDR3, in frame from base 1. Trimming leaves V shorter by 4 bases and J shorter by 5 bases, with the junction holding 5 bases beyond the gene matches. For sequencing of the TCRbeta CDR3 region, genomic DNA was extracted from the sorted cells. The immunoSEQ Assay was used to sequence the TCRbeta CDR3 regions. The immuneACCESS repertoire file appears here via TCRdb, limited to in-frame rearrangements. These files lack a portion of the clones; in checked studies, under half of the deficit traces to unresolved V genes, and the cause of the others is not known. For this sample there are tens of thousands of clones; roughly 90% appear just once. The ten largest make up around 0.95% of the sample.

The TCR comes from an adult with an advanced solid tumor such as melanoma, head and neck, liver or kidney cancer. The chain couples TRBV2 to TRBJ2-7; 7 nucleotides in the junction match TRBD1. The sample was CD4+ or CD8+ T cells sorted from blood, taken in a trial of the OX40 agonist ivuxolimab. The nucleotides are TGTGCCAGCAGTGTGAACAGGGGTAACGAGCAGTACTTC. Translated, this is CASSVNRGNEQYF.